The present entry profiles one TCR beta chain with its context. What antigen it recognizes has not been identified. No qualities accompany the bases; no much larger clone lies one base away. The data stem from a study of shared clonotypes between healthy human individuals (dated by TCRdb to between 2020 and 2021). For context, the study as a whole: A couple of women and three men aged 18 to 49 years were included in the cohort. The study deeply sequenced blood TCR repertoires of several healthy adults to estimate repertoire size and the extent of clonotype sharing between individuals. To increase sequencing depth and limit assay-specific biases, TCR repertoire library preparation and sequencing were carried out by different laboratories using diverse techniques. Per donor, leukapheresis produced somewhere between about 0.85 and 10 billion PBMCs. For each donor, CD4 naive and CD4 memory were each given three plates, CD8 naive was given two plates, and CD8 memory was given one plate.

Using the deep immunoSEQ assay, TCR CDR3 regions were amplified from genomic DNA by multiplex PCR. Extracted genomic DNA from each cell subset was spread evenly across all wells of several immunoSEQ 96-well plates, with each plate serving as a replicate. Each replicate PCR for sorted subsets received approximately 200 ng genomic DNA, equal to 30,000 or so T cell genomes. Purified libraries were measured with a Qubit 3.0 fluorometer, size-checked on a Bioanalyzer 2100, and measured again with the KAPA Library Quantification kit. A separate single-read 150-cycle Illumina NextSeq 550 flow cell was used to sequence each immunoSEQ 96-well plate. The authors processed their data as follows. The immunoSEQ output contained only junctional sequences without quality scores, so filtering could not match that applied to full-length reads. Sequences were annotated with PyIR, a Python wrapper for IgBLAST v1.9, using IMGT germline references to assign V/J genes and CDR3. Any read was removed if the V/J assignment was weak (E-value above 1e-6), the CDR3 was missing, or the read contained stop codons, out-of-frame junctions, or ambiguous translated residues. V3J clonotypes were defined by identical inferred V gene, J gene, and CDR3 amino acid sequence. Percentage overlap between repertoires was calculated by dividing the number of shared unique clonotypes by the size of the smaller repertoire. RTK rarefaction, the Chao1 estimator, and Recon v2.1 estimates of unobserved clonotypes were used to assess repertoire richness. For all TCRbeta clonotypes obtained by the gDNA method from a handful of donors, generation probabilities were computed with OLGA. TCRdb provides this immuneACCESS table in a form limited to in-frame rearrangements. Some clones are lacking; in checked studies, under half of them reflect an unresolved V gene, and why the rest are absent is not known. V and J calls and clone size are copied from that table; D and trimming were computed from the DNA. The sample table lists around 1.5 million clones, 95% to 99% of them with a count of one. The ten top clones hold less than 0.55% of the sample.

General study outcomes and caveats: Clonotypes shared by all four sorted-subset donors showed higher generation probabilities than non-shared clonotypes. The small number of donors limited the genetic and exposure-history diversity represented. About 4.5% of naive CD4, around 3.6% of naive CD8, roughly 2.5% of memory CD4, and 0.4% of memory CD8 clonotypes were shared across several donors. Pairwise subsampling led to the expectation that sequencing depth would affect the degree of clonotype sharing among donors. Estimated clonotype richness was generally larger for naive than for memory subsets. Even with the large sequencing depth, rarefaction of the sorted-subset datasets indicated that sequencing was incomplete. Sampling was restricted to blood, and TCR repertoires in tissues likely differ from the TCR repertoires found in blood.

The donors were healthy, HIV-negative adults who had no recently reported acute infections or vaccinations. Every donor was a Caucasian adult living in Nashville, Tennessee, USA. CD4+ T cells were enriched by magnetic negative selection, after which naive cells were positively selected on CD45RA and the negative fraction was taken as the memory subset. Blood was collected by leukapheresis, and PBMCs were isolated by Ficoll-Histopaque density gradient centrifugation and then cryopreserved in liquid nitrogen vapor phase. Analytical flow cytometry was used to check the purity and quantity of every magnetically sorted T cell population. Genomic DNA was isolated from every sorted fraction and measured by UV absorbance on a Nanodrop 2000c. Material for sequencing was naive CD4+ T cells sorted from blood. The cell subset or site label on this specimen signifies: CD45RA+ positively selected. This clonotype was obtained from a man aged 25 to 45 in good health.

The DNA sequence is TGTGCCAGTAGTGTCACAGGGGGCAAGTACTATGGCTACACCTTC. This yields the protein CASSVTGGKYYGYTF. Recombination linked TRBV19 to TRBJ1-2; 9 bases in between match TRBD1. Inclusive of the bounding cysteine and phenylalanine, the CDR3 is 15 residues long. Only the CDR3 DNA stays, 45 bases, in frame from base 1. The junction shows trimming of 5 bases on V and 3 bases on J, and the gene matches do not reach 7 bases of it. The germline V gene (reference sequence) supplies CDR1 LNHDA and CDR2 SQIVND.